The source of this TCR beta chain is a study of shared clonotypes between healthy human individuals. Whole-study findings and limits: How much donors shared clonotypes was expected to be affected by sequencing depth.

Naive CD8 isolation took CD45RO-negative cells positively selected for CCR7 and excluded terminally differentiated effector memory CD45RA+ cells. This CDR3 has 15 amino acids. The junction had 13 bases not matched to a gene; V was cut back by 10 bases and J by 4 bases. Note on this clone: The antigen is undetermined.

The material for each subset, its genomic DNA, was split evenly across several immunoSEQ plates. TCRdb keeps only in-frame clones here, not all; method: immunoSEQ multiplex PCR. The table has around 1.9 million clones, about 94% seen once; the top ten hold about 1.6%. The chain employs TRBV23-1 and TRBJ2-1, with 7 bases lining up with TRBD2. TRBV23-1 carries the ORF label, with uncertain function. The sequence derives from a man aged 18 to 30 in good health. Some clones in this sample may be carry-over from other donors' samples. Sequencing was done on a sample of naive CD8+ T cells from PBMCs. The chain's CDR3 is CATRLADLPYNEQFF. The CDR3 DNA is TGCGCCACCCGACTAGCCGATTTACCTTACAATGAGCAGTTCTTC.